This record looks at one T cell receptor beta chain sequence and its context. Antigen unknown. Sequencing was performed with immunoSEQ multiplex PCR; in TCRdb, only in-frame clones are kept and a portion is missing. The table has 60,000 to 80,000 clones, approximately 87% seen once. The sample is drawn from a study of CD4 T cells in relation to SARS-CoV-2 and coronaviruses. As for the study in general: Crossreactive spike epitopes shared across donors were mapped to their HLA restriction.

Study findings and constraints: Crossreactivity was assessed only for spike protein, not other viral proteins.

V lost 5 bases, J lost 0 bases, and 8 bases stayed unmatched. This CDR3 has 18 amino acids. Germline assignment: CDR1 SNHLY and CDR2 FYNNEI. Unexposed donor CD4+ T cells date from about 2011-2019, before the COVID-19 pandemic. Cryopreserved PBMCs were CD4-enriched, then split into naive and memory cells. This TCR came from a human donor in good health. Material for sequencing was memory CD4+ T cells from PBMCs. V is TRBV2 and J is TRBJ2-6; 9 bases are shared with TRBD2. The CDR3 region is CASSYLAGATSGANVLTF. The CDR3 coding sequence is TGTGCCAGCAGTTATTTAGCGGGAGCGACCTCTGGGGCCAACGTCCTGACTTTC.